The clone carrying this TCR beta chain occurred once. One end of the junction is discordant with germline, which a read error may explain. Germline lookup yields CDR1 LGHNA and CDR2 YSLEER. CDR3 length equals 15 residues. TCR beta cDNA came from about 0.45 ug total RNA, primed with a constant-region primer. Nested multiplex PCR, run for three rounds with slightly modified ARM-PCR, yielded TCR beta libraries. A C-beta reverse primer and TRBV1-TRBV30 forward primers served in each of the first two PCR rounds, at 10 cycles apiece. TCRdb ran MiXCR on the multiplex PCR reads and lists one entry per CDR3 protein. In the table there are 150,000 to 200,000 distinct CDR3 sequences, 70% to 90% of which are singletons. The entry originates in a study of tumor-infiltrating lymphocytes in primary liver carcinoma. Study context: Tumor staging was T1-T3 N0M0; sizes spanned 4.2 to 10 cm across.

Co-extraction of both nucleic acids (RNA and DNA) used roughly 19-33 mg of unsorted bulk tissue. The J gene is TRBJ2-7, the V gene TRBV4-3, with 9 bases matching TRBD2. Sequencing input: tumor tissue from primary liver carcinoma. The source of this sequence is a man aged 40-49 years with primary liver carcinoma and hepatitis B virus infection. The CDR3 nucleotides are TGCGCCAGCAGCCAAGATCGAGCGGGAGGCTACGAACAGTACTTC. Its protein product is CASSQDRAGGYEQYF.